Presented here are 14 T cell receptor beta chains from one specimen sequenced in a study of blood T cell repertoires in COVID-19. Repertoires were generated with immunoSEQ multiplex PCR, while TCRdb's copy carries only in-frame clones and drops some. The table has 150,000 to 160,000 clones, over 75% seen once. The sample taken for sequencing was peripheral blood. The receptors here all came from a man in his sixties with COVID-19, enrolled during active disease.

The genes are TRBV4-3 and TRBJ1-2; 8 positions match TRBD1. With 1 base clipped from V and 4 bases from J, the junction kept 11 bases outside the gene matches. The CDR3 is made up of 17 amino acids. Looked up from germline, CDR1 is LGHNA and CDR2 is YSLEER. The CDR3 loop reads CASSQVSGGAQIYGYTF. The DNA for the CDR3 is TGCGCCAGCAGCCAAGTTTCAGGGGGCGCACAAATCTATGGCTACACCTTC.

V is TRBV19 and J is TRBJ1-5, with D perhaps matching TRBD1 (6 bases). Germline V CDR1 and CDR2: LNHDA, SQIVND (reference sequence). Trimming took 2 bases from V and 5 from J, leaving 16 bases between them. CDR3 length equals 16 residues. This CDR3 is CASSISSGTQHQPQHF. CDR3 sequence (DNA): TGTGCCAGTAGTATATCCTCCGGGACACAACATCAGCCCCAGCATTTT.

The gene calls are TRBV2 and TRBJ1-1; possibly TRBD1 for D (5 bases). V lost 2 bases, J lost 4 bases, and 14 bases lay in between. The CDR3 sequence is 15 residues long. Germline-derived CDR1 and CDR2 are SNHLY and FYNNEI. CDR3 amino acids: CASSETGVGSTEAFF. DNA of the CDR3: TGTGCCAGCAGTGAAACGGGGGTGGGGAGCACTGAAGCTTTCTTT.

J is TRBJ1-1 and V is TRBV29-1, with D possibly TRBD1 on 6 matching bases. Germline V gene sequence: CDR1 SQVTM, CDR2 ANQGSEA. The CDR3 is 13 residues long. V was shortened by 5 bases and J by 4 bases, with 14 bases between the two germline ends. The CDR3 sequence is CSVIQGLTTEAFF. In DNA form, the CDR3 reads TGCAGCGTTATACAGGGCCTAACCACTGAAGCTTTCTTT.

The rearrangement joins TRBV9 to TRBJ1-5; D perhaps matches TRBD1 (5 bases). V shed 3 bases and J shed 4 bases, with 14 bases lying between them. This CDR3 is built from 15 residues. CDR1 and CDR2 (germline): SGDLS, YYNGEE. Written as DNA, the CDR3 is TGTGCCAGCAGCGCGGGGGGGGATTTGAATCAGCCCCAGCATTTT. Translating gives CASSAGGDLNQPQHF.

CDR3 sequence (DNA): TGTGCCAGCAGGCGTCCGGGACTAGCGGAAACAGATACGCAGTATTTT. Protein sequence: CASRRPGLAETDTQYF. V is TRBV12-1 and J is TRBJ2-3; whether TRBD2, the table's D call, matches the DNA was not checked. TRBV12-1 counts as a pseudogene. The CDR3 is 16 residues long.

V is TRBV28 and J is TRBJ1-1, with D uncertain. The V and J ends lost 6 bases and 10 bases respectively, with 27 bases between them. Germline CDR1 MDHEN, CDR2 SYDVKM. The CDR3 runs to 16 residues. CDR3 protein: CASSPGGASTVRPAFF. CDR3 nucleotides: TGTGCCAGCAGCCCCGGCGGTGCCAGTACTGTTCGTCCAGCTTTCTTT. Based on the CDR3 plus reference TRBV28 and TRBJ1-1, the full variable domain is DVKVTQSSRYLVKRTGEKVFLECVQDMDHENMFWYRQDPGLGLRLIYFSYDVKMKEKGDIPEGYSVSREKKERFSLILESASTNQTSMYLCASSPGGASTVRPAFFGQGTRLTVV.

This clone was recorded only once. Other DNA sequences in the same sample also yield this CDR3. The chain has TRBV14 and TRBJ1-5, with no clear D. The V and J ends lost 0 bases and 7 bases respectively, with 7 bases between them. This CDR3 is built from 13 residues. Germline V gene data show CDR1 as SGHDN and CDR2 as FVKESK. In DNA form, the CDR3 reads TGTGCCAGCAGCCAAGATGAGGTACAGCCCCAGCATTTT. It codes for CASSQDEVQPQHF.

The chain is built from TRBV7-2 and TRBJ2-4, with 9 nucleotides matching TRBD1. The germline CDR1 and CDR2 sequences are SGHTA and FQGNSA. V lost 3 bases and J lost 9; bases outside the gene matches: 9. There are 15 residues in the CDR3. CDR3 amino acids: CASSFRDRDRGIQYF. CDR3 bases: TGTGCCAGCAGCTTCCGGGACAGGGATCGGGGCATTCAGTACTTC.

The chain is built from TRBV3-1 (or the pseudogene TRBV3-2) and TRBJ1-2, with D uncertain. The CDR3 has 16 residues. Germline CDR1 LGHDT, CDR2 YNNKEL (reference sequence). V lost 0 bases and J lost 5, with 16 bases in between. In DNA, the CDR3 is TGTGCCAGCAGCCAAGATCGCGGCAGACGCGAGTATGGCTACACCTTC. This encodes CASSQDRGRREYGYTF.

The chain has TRBV7-2 and TRBJ2-2; D uncertain. Germline lookup yields CDR1 SGHTA and CDR2 FQGNSA. The length of the CDR3 is 16 residues. Trimming stripped 0 bases from V and 2 bases from J, with 10 bases between. As DNA, the CDR3 is TGTGCCAGCAGCTTAGCGGCAGGAACAAACACCGGGGAGCTGTTTTTT. It codes for CASSLAAGTNTGELFF.

The chain couples TRBV28 to TRBJ1-1; D remains ambiguous. This CDR3 has 11 amino acids. V was clipped by 6 bases and J by 1 base, with 3 bases between them. Germline-derived CDR1 and CDR2 are MDHEN and SYDVKM. The CDR3 region has the DNA TGTGCCAGCAGCGGGAACACTGAAGCTTTCTTT. This gives the protein CASSGNTEAFF.

The V gene is TRBV6-5, the J gene TRBJ2-3; 11 nucleotides line up with TRBD2. This CDR3 has 15 amino acids. Germline CDR1 reads MNHEY; CDR2 reads SVGAGI. V gave up 6 bases and J gave up 0 bases; unmatched junction bases: 2. CDR3 DNA sequence: TGTGCCAGCAGAACTAGCGGGGGTAGCACAGATACGCAGTATTTT. Amino acids: CASRTSGGSTDTQYF.

This clone has only a few counts. The rearrangement uses TRBV19 and TRBJ1-1; the match to TRBD1 covers 9 bases. CDR3 length equals 15 residues. V shed 5 bases, J shed 6 bases, and the junction held 10 bases outside the gene matches. CDR1 and CDR2 (germline): LNHDA, SQIVND (reference sequence). In DNA form, the CDR3 reads TGTGCCAGTAGTCCCCGCGGACAGGGGACCCCTGAAGCTTTCTTT. Its translation: CASSPRGQGTPEAFF.